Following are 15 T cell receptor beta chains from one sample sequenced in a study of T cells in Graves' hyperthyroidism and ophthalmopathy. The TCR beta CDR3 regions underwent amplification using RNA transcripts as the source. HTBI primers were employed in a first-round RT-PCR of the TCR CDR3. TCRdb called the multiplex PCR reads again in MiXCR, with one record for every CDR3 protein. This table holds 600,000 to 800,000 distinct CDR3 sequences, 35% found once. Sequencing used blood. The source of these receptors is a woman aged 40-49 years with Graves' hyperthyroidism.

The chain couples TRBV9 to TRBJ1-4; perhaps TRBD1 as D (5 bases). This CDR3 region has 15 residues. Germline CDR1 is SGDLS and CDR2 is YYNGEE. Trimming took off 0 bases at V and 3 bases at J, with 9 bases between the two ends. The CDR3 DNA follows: TGTGCCAGCAGCGTAGGCGGCAGGGCTAATGAAAAACTGTTTTTT. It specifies CASSVGGRANEKLFF. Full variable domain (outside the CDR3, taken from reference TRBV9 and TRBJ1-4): DSGVTQTPKHLITATGQRVTLRCSPRSGDLSVYWYQQSLDQGLQFLIQYYNGEERAKGNILERFSAQQFPDLHSELNLSSLELGDSALYFCASSVGGRANEKLFFGSGTQLSVL.

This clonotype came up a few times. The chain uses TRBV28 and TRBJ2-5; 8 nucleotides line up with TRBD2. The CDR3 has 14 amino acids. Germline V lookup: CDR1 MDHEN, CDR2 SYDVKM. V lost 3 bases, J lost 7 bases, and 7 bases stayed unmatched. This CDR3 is CASSFGGGTGTQYF. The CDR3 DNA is TGTGCCAGCAGTTTCGGCGGGGGGACGGGGACCCAGTACTTC. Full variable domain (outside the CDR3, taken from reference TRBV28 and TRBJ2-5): DVKVTQSSRYLVKRTGEKVFLECVQDMDHENMFWYRQDPGLGLRLIYFSYDVKMKEKGDIPEGYSVSREKKERFSLILESASTNQTSMYLCASSFGGGTGTQYFGPGTRLLVL.

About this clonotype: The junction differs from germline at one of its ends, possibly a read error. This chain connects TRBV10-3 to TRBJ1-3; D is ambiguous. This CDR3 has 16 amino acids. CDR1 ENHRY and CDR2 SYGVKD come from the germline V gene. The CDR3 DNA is TGTGCCGTCAGCACCCAGAGGGCAGCCTCTGGAAACACCATATATTTT. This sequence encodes CAVSTQRAASGNTIYF.

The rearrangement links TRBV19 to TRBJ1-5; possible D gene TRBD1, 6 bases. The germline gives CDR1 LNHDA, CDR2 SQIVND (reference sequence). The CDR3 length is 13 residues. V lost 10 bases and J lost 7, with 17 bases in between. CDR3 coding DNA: TGTGCCACCGACAGGTCCGGGAGGCAGCCCCAGCATTTT. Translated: CATDRSGRQPQHF.

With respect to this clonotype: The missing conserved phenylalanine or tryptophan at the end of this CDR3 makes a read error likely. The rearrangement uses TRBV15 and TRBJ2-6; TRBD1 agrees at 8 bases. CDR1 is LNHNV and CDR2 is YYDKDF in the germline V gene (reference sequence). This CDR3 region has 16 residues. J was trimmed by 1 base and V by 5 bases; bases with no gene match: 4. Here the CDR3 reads CATSSGQGSGANVLTL. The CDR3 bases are TGTGCCACCAGCTCCGGACAGGGATCTGGGGCCAACGTCCTGACTCTC.

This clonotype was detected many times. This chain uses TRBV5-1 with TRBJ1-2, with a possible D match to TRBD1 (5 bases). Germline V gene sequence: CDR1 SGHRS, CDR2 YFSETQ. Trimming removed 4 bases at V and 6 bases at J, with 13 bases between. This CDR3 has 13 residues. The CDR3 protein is CASSVQGGDGYTF. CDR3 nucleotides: TGCGCCAGCAGCGTTCAGGGAGGTGATGGCTACACCTTC.

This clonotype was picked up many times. The CDR3 DNA reads TGTGCCAGCAGCTTAGTAGGGACAGGGGGCCACGAGCAGTACTTC. The encoded protein is CASSLVGTGGHEQYF. The chain is built from TRBV7-9 and TRBJ2-7, with TRBD1 identical over 12 bases. The CDR3 runs 15 residues. V lost 1 base, J lost 5 bases, and 3 bases stayed unmatched. CDR1 SEHNR and CDR2 FQNEAQ come from the germline V gene (reference sequence).

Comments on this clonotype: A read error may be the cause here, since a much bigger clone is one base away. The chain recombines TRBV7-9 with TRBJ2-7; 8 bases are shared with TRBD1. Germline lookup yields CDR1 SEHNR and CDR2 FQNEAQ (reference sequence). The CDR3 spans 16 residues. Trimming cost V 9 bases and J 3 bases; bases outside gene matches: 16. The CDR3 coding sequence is TGTGCCAGTAATACCACCGTTGGGACAGGACTCTACGAGCAGTACTTC. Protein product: CASNTTVGTGLYEQYF.

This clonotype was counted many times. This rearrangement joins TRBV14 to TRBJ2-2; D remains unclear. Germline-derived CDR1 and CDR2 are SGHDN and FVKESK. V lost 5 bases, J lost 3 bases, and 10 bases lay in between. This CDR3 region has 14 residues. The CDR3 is CASSARRDTGELFF. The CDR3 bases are TGTGCCAGCAGCGCTCGACGGGACACCGGGGAGCTGTTTTTT.

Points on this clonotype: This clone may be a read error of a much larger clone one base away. CDR3 bases: TGTGCCAGCGGTCTAACGGGCATAGGAAACACCATATATTTT. It yields the protein CASGLTGIGNTIYF. The V gene is TRBV6-1, the J gene TRBJ1-3, with D unresolved. Germline values: CDR1 MNHNS, CDR2 SASEGT. With 8 bases removed from V and 4 bases from J, the gap between germline ends came to 15 bases. The CDR3 totals 14 residues.

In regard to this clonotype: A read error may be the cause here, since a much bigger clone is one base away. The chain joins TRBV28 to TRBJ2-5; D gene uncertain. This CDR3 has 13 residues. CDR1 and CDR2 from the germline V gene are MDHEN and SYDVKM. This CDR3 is CASSLYQRKTQYF. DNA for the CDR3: TGTGCCAGCAGCTTATACCAAAGGAAGACCCAGTACTTC.

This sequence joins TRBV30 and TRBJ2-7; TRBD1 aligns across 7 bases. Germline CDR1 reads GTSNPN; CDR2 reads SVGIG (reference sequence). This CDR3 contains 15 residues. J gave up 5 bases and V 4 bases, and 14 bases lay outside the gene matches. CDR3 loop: CAWISASTGDNEQYF. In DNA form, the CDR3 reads TGTGCCTGGATCTCAGCAAGCACAGGGGATAACGAGCAGTACTTC. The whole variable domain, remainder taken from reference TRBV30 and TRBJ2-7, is SQTIHQWPATLVQPVGSPLSLECTVEGTSNPNLYWYRQAAGRGLQLLFYSVGIGQISSEVPQNLSASRPQDRQFILSSKKLLLSDSGFYLCAWISASTGDNEQYFGPGTRLTVT.

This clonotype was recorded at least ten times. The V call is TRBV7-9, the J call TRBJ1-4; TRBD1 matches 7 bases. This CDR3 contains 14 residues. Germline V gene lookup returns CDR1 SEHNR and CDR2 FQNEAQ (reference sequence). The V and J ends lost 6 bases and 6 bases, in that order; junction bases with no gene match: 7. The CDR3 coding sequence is TGTGCCAGCAGACGGGACAGCTCCGATGAAAAACTGTTTTTT. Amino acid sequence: CASRRDSSDEKLFF.

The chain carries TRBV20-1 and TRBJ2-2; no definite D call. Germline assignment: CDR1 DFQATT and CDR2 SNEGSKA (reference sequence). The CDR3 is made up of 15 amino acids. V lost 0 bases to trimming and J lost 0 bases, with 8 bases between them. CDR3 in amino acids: CSARDNTPNTGELFF. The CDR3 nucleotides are TGCAGTGCTAGAGATAATACCCCGAACACCGGGGAGCTGTTTTTT.

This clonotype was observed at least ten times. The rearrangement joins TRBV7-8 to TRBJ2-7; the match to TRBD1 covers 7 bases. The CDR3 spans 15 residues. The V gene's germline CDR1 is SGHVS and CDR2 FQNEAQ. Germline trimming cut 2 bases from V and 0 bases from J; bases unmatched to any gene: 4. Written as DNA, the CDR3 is TGTGCCAGCAGCTTAACGAGGGGGCGCTCCTACGAGCAGTACTTC. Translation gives CASSLTRGRSYEQYF.